Below are 26 T cell receptor beta chains sequenced from a single sample in a study of blood T cell repertoires in COVID-19. Sequencing was performed with immunoSEQ multiplex PCR; in TCRdb, only in-frame clones are kept and a portion is missing. The repertoire includes about 150,000 clones, roughly 82% of them detected once, and over 8% sits in the top ten. Sequenced sample: peripheral blood. These receptors were taken from a woman aged 45-65 years with acute or convalescent COVID-19.

The V gene is TRBV7-8, the J gene TRBJ1-5; D unresolved. Germline CDR1 and CDR2: SGHVS and FQNEAQ. CDR3 length: 15 amino acids. With 2 bases removed from V and 0 bases from J, the gap between germline ends came to 8 bases. The DNA of the CDR3 is TGTGCCAGCAGCTTAAGTGGAGATAGCAATCAGCCCCAGCATTTT. Translation gives CASSLSGDSNQPQHF.

V is TRBV5-1 and J is TRBJ1-4; tentatively, D is TRBD1 (5 bases). Per the germline V gene, CDR1 is SGHRS and CDR2 is YFSETQ. CDR3 size: 15 residues. The V gene lost 2 bases and the J gene lost 4 bases, with 12 bases spanning the gap. CDR3: CASSFDQGSNEKLFF. The CDR3 region has the DNA TGCGCCAGCAGCTTTGATCAGGGCAGTAATGAAAAACTGTTTTTT.

The J gene is TRBJ2-7, the V gene TRBV6-5, with 7 bases identical to TRBD1. V was clipped by 4 bases and J by 1 base; unmatched bases: 4. Germline V gives CDR1 MNHEY, CDR2 SVGAGI. The CDR3 has 14 residues. This chain's CDR3 is CASSSPGQSYEQYF. Here the CDR3 DNA reads TGTGCCAGCAGTTCACCGGGACAGTCCTACGAGCAGTACTTC.

The chain combines TRBV19 with TRBJ1-4; perhaps TRBD1 as D (5 bases). The V gene's germline CDR1 is LNHDA and CDR2 SQIVND (reference sequence). Trimming removed 7 bases from V and 6 bases from J, with 12 bases in between. The CDR3 runs to 13 residues. The CDR3 protein is CASNRGGDEKLFF. In nucleotides, the CDR3 is TGTGCCAGTAATCGGGGAGGGGATGAAAAACTGTTTTTT.

The chain has TRBV9 and TRBJ2-7; weak D call: TRBD2 (6 bases). Germline CDR1 and CDR2: SGDLS and YYNGEE. The CDR3 loop spans 13 amino acids. V dropped 0 bases and J dropped 10 bases, with 14 bases sitting between them. The CDR3 coding sequence is TGTGCCAGCAGCGTAGAGGAGGGGACCCCACAGTACTTC. This sequence encodes CASSVEEGTPQYF.

This chain links TRBV7-2 with TRBJ2-7; weak D call: TRBD2 (5 bases). Germline V gene sequence: CDR1 SGHTA, CDR2 FQGNSA. The CDR3 contains 12 residues. V lost 9 bases and J lost 2, with 11 bases in between. The CDR3, as DNA: TGTGCCAGTAGCGAGACTACCTACGAGCAGTACTTC. The encoded protein is CASSETTYEQYF.

V is TRBV7-2 and J is TRBJ2-7, with TRBD1 as a possible D gene (6 bases). The V gene lost 4 bases and the J gene lost 7 bases, with 14 bases spanning the gap. This CDR3 has 13 amino acids. Germline assignment: CDR1 SGHTA and CDR2 FQGNSA. As DNA, the CDR3 is TGTGCCAGCAGCTGGACAGTTACGAGTGAGCAGTACTTC. As protein: CASSWTVTSEQYF.

V is TRBV7-8 and J is TRBJ2-5; 13 nucleotides align to TRBD2. Germline CDR1 SGHVS, CDR2 FQNEAQ. The V gene end was trimmed by 8 bases and the J gene end by 4 bases; junction bases not matched to a gene: 7. The CDR3 runs to 15 residues. This CDR3 reads CASQLAGGPGETQYF. The DNA of the CDR3 is TGTGCCAGCCAACTAGCGGGGGGGCCCGGAGAGACCCAGTACTTC. The full variable domain, completed using reference TRBV7-8 and TRBJ2-5, is GAGVSQSPRYKVAKRGQDVALRCDPISGHVSLFWYQQALGQGPEFLTYFQNEAQLDKSGLPSDRFFAERPEGSVSTLKIQRTQQEDSAVYLCASQLAGGPGETQYFGPGTRLLVL.

This clone was counted only a few times. The rearrangement joins TRBV9 to TRBJ2-5; 9 nucleotides align to TRBD2. Germline trimming cut 4 bases from V and 6 bases from J; bases unmatched to any gene: 10. The CDR3 consists of 15 residues. Germline CDR1 SGDLS, CDR2 YYNGEE. The CDR3 here is CASSPLGLADKTQYF. CDR3 nucleotide sequence: TGTGCCAGCAGCCCGCTGGGACTAGCTGACAAGACCCAGTACTTC.

The chain is built from TRBV29-1 and TRBJ2-7, with TRBD1 matching 11 bases. CDR3 length equals 13 residues. Trimming cost V 8 bases and J 1 base; bases outside gene matches: 4. Looked up from germline, CDR1 is SQVTM and CDR2 is ANQGSEA. CDR3 in DNA: TGCAGCATAGGACAGGGGGCATCCTACGAGCAGTACTTC. Encoded protein: CSIGQGASYEQYF.

The genes are TRBV19 and TRBJ1-1; D is ambiguous. This CDR3 has 14 residues. Germline V lookup: CDR1 LNHDA, CDR2 SQIVND (reference sequence). The germline V and J ends were trimmed by 3 bases and 4 bases, with 12 bases remaining between them. Here the CDR3 DNA reads TGTGCCAGTAGTATTTCCCGCGGAAGCACTGAAGCTTTCTTT. This codes for CASSISRGSTEAFF.

This chain uses TRBV5-4 with TRBJ1-1; the D gene is possibly TRBD1 (5 bases). Trimming left V 4 bases short and J 3 bases short, with 16 bases between. Germline CDR1 SGHNT, CDR2 YYREEE (reference sequence). There are 15 residues in the CDR3. CDR3 region: CASSPRTSPDTEAFF. The DNA for the CDR3 is TGTGCCAGCAGCCCCCGGACATCTCCGGACACTGAAGCTTTCTTT.

The DNA of the CDR3 is TGTGCCAGCAGCGGCCGTATAGCATATGGCTACACCTTC. Its translation: CASSGRIAYGYTF. The chain carries TRBV7-2 and TRBJ1-2; D uncertain. This CDR3 is 13 amino acids long. Germline V lookup: CDR1 SGHTA, CDR2 FQGNSA. V was pared by 5 bases and J by 5 bases, with 12 bases between.

A note on this clone: The sample holds other DNA sequences that translate to the same CDR3. The chain couples TRBV7-2 to TRBJ2-7; no clear D gene. The CDR3 loop spans 12 amino acids. V shed 4 bases and J shed 0 bases, with 4 bases lying between them. Germline-derived CDR1 and CDR2 are SGHTA and FQGNSA. Here the CDR3 DNA reads TGTGCCAGCAGCTCGAGCTCCTACGAGCAGTACTTC. Translated, it gives CASSSSSYEQYF.

The rearrangement joins TRBV5-4 to TRBJ2-2; 8 bases are a match to TRBD2. CDR1 and CDR2 (germline): SGHNT, YYREEE (reference sequence). The junction had 4 bases not matched to a gene; V was cut back by 4 bases and J by 2 bases. The CDR3 is made up of 15 amino acids. The CDR3 DNA is TGTGCCAGCAGCCAGCGGGAGAAAAACACCGGGGAGCTGTTTTTT. This codes for CASSQREKNTGELFF.

The chain carries TRBV3-1 (or the pseudogene TRBV3-2) and TRBJ1-3; the D is unclear. The CDR3 runs to 19 residues. V gave up 1 base and J gave up 0 bases, with 19 bases separating them. Germline-derived CDR1 and CDR2 are LGHDT and YNNKEL (reference sequence). The DNA of the CDR3 is TGTGCCAGCAGCCAAGCTCTCCGAGACAAGTCGCCCTCTGGAAACACCATATATTTT. Translating it yields CASSQALRDKSPSGNTIYF.

The J gene is TRBJ2-2, the V gene TRBV2, with D possibly being TRBD1 (6 bases). CDR3 length: 13 residues. Trimming took 6 bases from V and 7 from J, leaving 12 bases between them. Germline V lookup: CDR1 SNHLY, CDR2 FYNNEI. The DNA for the CDR3 is TGTGCCAGCAGCGCCCAGGGGCACGGGGAGCTGTTTTTT. Its protein product is CASSAQGHGELFF.

The rearrangement joins TRBV6-5 to TRBJ2-3, with TRBD1 as a possible D gene (6 bases). Germline values: CDR1 MNHEY, CDR2 SVGAGI. The CDR3 is 14 residues long. Deletions cut 6 bases from V and 4 bases from J, with 14 bases between. CDR3 coding DNA: TGTGCCAGCAGGTGGAACAGGGAGCCAGATACGCAGTATTTT. Protein product: CASRWNREPDTQYF.

This clone has more than one count but fewer than ten. The chain links TRBV12-3 or TRBV12-4 to TRBJ2-1; D unclear. The CDR3 is 13 amino acids. V gave up 8 bases and J gave up 4 bases, with 12 bases separating them. DNA for the CDR3: TGTGCCAGCTGGGCGCGCAATTACAATGAGCAGTTCTTC. This encodes CASWARNYNEQFF.

The chain uses TRBV3-1 (or the pseudogene TRBV3-2) and TRBJ2-1; 9 nucleotides align to TRBD2. Germline CDR1 and CDR2: LGHDT and YNNKEL (reference sequence). The junction had 15 bases not matched to a gene; V was cut back by 4 bases and J by 2 bases. The CDR3 totals 19 residues. CDR3 protein: CASSPAGLAGGPPYNEQFF. DNA of the CDR3: TGTGCCAGCAGCCCAGCCGGTCTGGCGGGAGGGCCCCCCTACAATGAGCAGTTCTTC.

V is TRBV7-2 and J is TRBJ2-7, with a tentative D call TRBD2 (6 bases). CDR3 length equals 16 residues. Trimming cost V 5 bases and J 2 bases, with 19 bases left between them. CDR1 is SGHTA, CDR2 FQGNSA, per germline. In DNA, the CDR3 is TGTGCCAGCAGCCAAAGGGAGGAGCGGATGCCCTACGAGCAGTACTTC. This encodes CASSQREERMPYEQYF.

The chain couples TRBV7-6 to TRBJ1-5; 9 positions agree with TRBD1. V was clipped by 5 bases and J by 2 bases; unmatched bases: 10. This CDR3 has 17 amino acids. The germline CDR1 and CDR2 sequences are SGHVS and FNYEAQ. This CDR3 is CASSLPWDRVGNQPQHF. CDR3 sequence (DNA): TGTGCCAGCAGCCTACCATGGGACAGGGTGGGCAATCAGCCCCAGCATTTT.

The rearrangement links TRBV9 to TRBJ1-3; no definite D call. The germline CDR1 and CDR2 sequences are SGDLS and YYNGEE. Deletions cut 1 base from V and 0 bases from J, with 8 bases between. The CDR3 covers 15 residues. CDR3 sequence (DNA): TGTGCCAGCAGCGTATTCCGGGACTCTGGAAACACCATATATTTT. Amino acid sequence: CASSVFRDSGNTIYF.

J is TRBJ1-1 and V is TRBV29-1, with TRBD1 identical over 8 bases. The CDR3 consists of 14 residues. Germline lookup yields CDR1 SQVTM and CDR2 ANQGSEA. V lost 6 bases and J lost 2; bases outside the gene matches: 8. The CDR3 protein is CSVARDRINTEAFF. The DNA for the CDR3 is TGCAGCGTCGCCCGGGACAGGATTAACACTGAAGCTTTCTTT.

This clone was detected once. This chain joins TRBV18 and TRBJ1-3; 7 bases agree with TRBD1. V was pared by 0 bases and J by 5 bases, with 4 bases of the junction left unmatched. This CDR3 is built from 15 residues. The germline CDR1 and CDR2 sequences are KGHSH and LQKENI. CDR3 in DNA: TGTGCCAGCTCACCACCGAACAGGGGAAGAAACACCATATATTTT. Amino acid sequence: CASSPPNRGRNTIYF. Full variable domain (rest looked up from reference TRBV18 and TRBJ1-3): NAGVMQNPRHLVRRRGQEARLRCSPMKGHSHVYWYRQLPEEGLKFMVYLQKENIIDESGMPKERFSAEFPKEGPSILRIQQVVRGDSAAYFCASSPPNRGRNTIYFGEGSWLTVV.

The chain uses TRBV5-5 and TRBJ1-6; TRBD1 is a possible D gene (5 bases). This CDR3 spans 17 amino acids. V lost 1 base, J lost 1 base, and 12 bases lay in between. Germline lookup yields CDR1 SGHKS and CDR2 YYEKEE (reference sequence). The CDR3 DNA reads as TGTGCCAGCAGCTTGAGGGAGGGGAGGTCCTATAATTCACCCCTCCACTTT. Translation: CASSLREGRSYNSPLHF.